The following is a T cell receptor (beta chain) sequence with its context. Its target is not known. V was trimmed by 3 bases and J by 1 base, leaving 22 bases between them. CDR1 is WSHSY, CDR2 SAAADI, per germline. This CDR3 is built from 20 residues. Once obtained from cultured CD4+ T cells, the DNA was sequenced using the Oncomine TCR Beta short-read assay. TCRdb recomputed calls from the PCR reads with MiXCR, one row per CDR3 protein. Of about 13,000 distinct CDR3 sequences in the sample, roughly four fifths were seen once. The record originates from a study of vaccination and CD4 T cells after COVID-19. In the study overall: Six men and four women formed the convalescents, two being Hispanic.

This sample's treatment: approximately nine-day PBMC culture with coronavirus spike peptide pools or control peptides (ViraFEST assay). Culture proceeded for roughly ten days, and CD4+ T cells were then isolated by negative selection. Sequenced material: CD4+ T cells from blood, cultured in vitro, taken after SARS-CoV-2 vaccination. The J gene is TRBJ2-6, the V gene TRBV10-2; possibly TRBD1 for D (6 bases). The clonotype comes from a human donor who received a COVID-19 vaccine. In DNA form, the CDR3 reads TGCGCCAGCAGTGACGGTCGTATCTCGGGACAAAAGTCTGGGGCCAACGTCCTGACTTTC. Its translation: CASSDGRISGQKSGANVLTF.